These 28 T cell receptor beta chains were all obtained from the same sample, sequenced in a study of shared clonotypes between healthy human individuals (dated by TCRdb to the early 2020s). Libraries were prepared through the immunoSEQ multiplex PCR assay. This immuneACCESS table, as held by TCRdb, lists in-frame sequences with V and J called but not all clones. Of the missing ones, under half trace to an unresolved V gene in checked studies; the others have no known cause. Present in this sample are 2 million to 2.5 million clones, about 90% of which were seen just once. The ten largest clonotypes hold 0.3% to 0.45% of the sample. Sequencing was done on a sample of naive CD4+ T cells from PBMCs. The cell subset or site label of this sample denotes: CD45RA+ positively selected. These receptors were taken from a man between 18 and 29 years old in good health. Some clones in this sample may be carry-over from other donors' samples.

This chain connects TRBV28 to TRBJ2-1; TRBD1 aligns across 11 bases. Per the germline V gene, CDR1 is MDHEN and CDR2 is SYDVKM. The CDR3 runs to 15 residues. J gave up 9 bases and V 4 bases, and 8 bases lay outside the gene matches. The CDR3 DNA sequence: TGTGCCAGCAGTTCACCTGGACAGGGGGCAAGTGAGCAGTTCTTC. It encodes CASSSPGQGASEQFF.

Points on this clone: The sample has other DNA sequences that encode this CDR3 too. This chain joins TRBV28 and TRBJ1-5, with D uncertain. Trimming stripped 2 bases from V and 0 bases from J, with 5 bases between. This CDR3 is built from 14 residues. Germline CDR1 reads MDHEN; CDR2 reads SYDVKM. CDR3 sequence: CASSLGVSNQPQHF. As DNA, the CDR3 is TGTGCCAGCAGTTTAGGGGTTAGCAATCAGCCCCAGCATTTT.

The J gene is TRBJ1-3, the V gene TRBV28; a possible D gene is TRBD1 (6 bases). The CDR3 runs 16 residues. Germline CDR1 reads MDHEN; CDR2 reads SYDVKM. Trimming took 1 base from V and 4 from J, leaving 14 bases between them. For the CDR3, the DNA is TGTGCCAGCAGTTTATTGGCAGGGGCTGGCGGAAACACCATATATTTT. It is translated as CASSLLAGAGGNTIYF.

The J gene is TRBJ2-7, the V gene TRBV6-5; D may match TRBD1 or TRBD2 (6 bases each). V dropped 2 bases and J dropped 3 bases, with 14 bases sitting between them. Germline V gene data show CDR1 as MNHEY and CDR2 as SVGAGI. The CDR3 is 15 residues long. The CDR3 DNA sequence: TGTGCCAGCAGTTACCAACGGGGGCCACACTACGAGCAGTACTTC. Translation: CASSYQRGPHYEQYF.

This chain's CDR3 is CARSSRDRGRGGNQPQHF. The CDR3 nucleotides read TGTGCCAGAAGCTCGCGGGACAGGGGGAGAGGGGGCAATCAGCCCCAGCATTTT. The chain employs TRBV5-3 and TRBJ1-5; 11 bases are shared with TRBD1. TRBV5-3 is flagged as an ORF with uncertain function. The ends lost 3 bases at V and 2 bases at J; junction bases unmatched: 10. The length of the CDR3 is 18 residues.

This chain links TRBV4-3 with TRBJ2-1; D remains unclear. Germline V gene data show CDR1 as LGHNA and CDR2 as YSLEER. Trimming stripped 4 bases from V and 1 base from J, with 11 bases between. The CDR3 sequence is 15 residues long. The CDR3 nucleotides read TGCGCCAGCAGCCCCGACTTCCAGTCCTACAATGAGCAGTTCTTC. Protein sequence: CASSPDFQSYNEQFF.

The V and J genes are TRBV7-8 and TRBJ1-1; 8 bases fit TRBD1. The CDR3 is 14 amino acids. V shed 6 bases, J shed 1 base, and the junction held 4 bases outside the gene matches. Germline CDR1 SGHVS, CDR2 FQNEAQ. The CDR3 sequence: CASSRQGKNTEAFF. CDR3 in DNA: TGTGCCAGCAGTAGACAGGGGAAGAACACTGAAGCTTTCTTT.

V is TRBV4-1 and J is TRBJ2-3, with TRBD2 identical over 7 bases. The J segment lost 8 bases and the V segment lost 3 bases, leaving 5 bases of the junction unmatched. CDR1 MGHRA and CDR2 YSYEKL come from the germline V gene. The CDR3 spans 13 residues. CDR3 region: CASSQAGLGTQYF. Here the CDR3 DNA reads TGCGCCAGCAGCCAGGCTGGACTAGGTACGCAGTATTTT.

V and J are TRBV28 and TRBJ2-2; D uncertain. The V gene lost 4 bases and the J gene lost 3 bases, with 3 bases spanning the gap. The CDR3 extends over 12 amino acids. Germline assignment: CDR1 MDHEN and CDR2 SYDVKM. The CDR3 DNA sequence: TGTGCCAGCAGTTGGGACACCGGGGAGCTGTTTTTT. Its protein is CASSWDTGELFF.

CDR3 sequence: CASSATGTGGHEQFF. In DNA form, the CDR3 reads TGTGCCAGCAGCGCAACCGGGACAGGGGGCCATGAGCAGTTCTTC. J is TRBJ2-1 and V is TRBV9, with 12 bases that match TRBD1. The CDR3 spans 15 residues. V lost 3 bases and J lost 8; bases outside the gene matches: 6. Germline V gene data show CDR1 as SGDLS and CDR2 as YYNGEE.

The chain has TRBV5-4 and TRBJ1-4, with D unresolved. Trimming left V 1 base short and J 8 bases short, with 9 bases between. The CDR3 loop spans 13 amino acids. In germline, CDR1 is SGHNT, CDR2 YYREEE (reference sequence). The CDR3 reads CASSLQVREKLFF. The CDR3 DNA sequence: TGTGCCAGCAGCTTGCAGGTCCGGGAAAAACTGTTTTTT. Variable domain in full (rest from reference TRBV5-4 and TRBJ1-4): ETGVTQSPTHLIKTRGQQVTLRCSSQSGHNTVSWYQQALGQGPQFIFQYYREEENGRGNFPPRFSGLQFPNYSSELNVNALELDDSALYLCASSLQVREKLFFGSGTQLSVL.

V is TRBV7-9 and J is TRBJ2-5; TRBD1 might be the D (6 bases). Looked up from germline, CDR1 is SEHNR and CDR2 is FQNEAQ (reference sequence). CDR3 length: 14 residues. The ends were cut back, 1 base at V and 5 bases at J, with 11 bases in the middle. The CDR3 protein is CASSLGTAGETQYF. The CDR3 DNA is TGTGCCAGCAGCTTAGGGACAGCAGGCGAGACCCAGTACTTC.

The chain carries TRBV5-1 and TRBJ2-7, with 10 bases that match TRBD1. In germline, CDR1 is SGHRS, CDR2 YFSETQ. This CDR3 contains 15 residues. The junction had 5 bases not matched to a gene; V was cut back by 1 base and J by 4 bases. The CDR3 spells CASSLFGQGEYEQYF. CDR3 coding DNA: TGCGCCAGCAGCTTGTTCGGACAGGGGGAATACGAGCAGTACTTC.

V and J are TRBV6-6 and TRBJ1-5; TRBD1 is a possible D gene (6 bases). Trimming took off 2 bases at V and 3 bases at J, with 8 bases between the two ends. The CDR3 totals 14 residues. CDR1 MNHNY and CDR2 SVGAGI come from the germline V gene (reference sequence). The CDR3 loop reads CASSYGQHNQPQHF. DNA for the CDR3: TGTGCCAGCAGTTACGGACAGCACAATCAGCCCCAGCATTTT.

The chain joins TRBV6-5 to TRBJ2-7; D is perhaps TRBD1 or TRBD2 (6 bases each). V was clipped by 4 bases and J by 6 bases, with 16 bases between them. The CDR3 is 14 amino acids. CDR1 and CDR2 from the germline V gene are MNHEY and SVGAGI. The CDR3 loop reads CASSSPGEGGEQYF. As DNA, the CDR3 is TGTGCCAGCAGTTCCCCCGGTGAGGGGGGCGAGCAGTACTTC.

This chain joins TRBV4-3 and TRBJ2-1, with D possibly matching TRBD1 (6 bases). Trimming took off 4 bases at V and 5 bases at J, with 18 bases between the two ends. CDR1 is LGHNA and CDR2 is YSLEER in the germline V gene. This CDR3 has 16 residues. CDR3 sequence: CASSRLQGWDNNEQFF. The CDR3 DNA is TGCGCCAGCAGCCGTCTCCAGGGGTGGGACAACAATGAGCAGTTCTTC.

The chain uses TRBV18 and TRBJ1-5, with D unresolved. This CDR3 is 14 amino acids long. V lost 6 bases to trimming and J lost 2 bases, with 11 bases between them. The germline CDR1 and CDR2 sequences are KGHSH and LQKENI. The CDR3 DNA sequence: TGTGCCAGCTCCCCAATCGGCGGCAATCAGCCCCAGCATTTT. This encodes CASSPIGGNQPQHF.

This chain links TRBV5-1 with TRBJ2-2, with a tentative D call TRBD2 (5 bases). Germline lookup yields CDR1 SGHRS and CDR2 YFSETQ. This CDR3 spans 13 amino acids. The germline V and J ends were trimmed by 3 bases and 3 bases, with 6 bases remaining between them. For the CDR3, the DNA is TGCGCCAGCAGCTGGACTGACACCGGGGAGCTGTTTTTT. Amino acids: CASSWTDTGELFF.

The V call is TRBV18, the J call TRBJ1-2; D not resolved. Trimming removed 2 bases at V and 0 bases at J, with 10 bases between. Germline V gives CDR1 KGHSH, CDR2 LQKENI. This CDR3 spans 15 amino acids. The CDR3 DNA sequence: TGTGCCAGCTCACCAACCGCCCCACCTAACTATGGCTACACCTTC. This sequence encodes CASSPTAPPNYGYTF.

V gene TRBV5-4 combines with J gene TRBJ2-7; 9 bases align to TRBD1. The CDR3 has 15 residues. CDR1 is SGHNT, CDR2 YYREEE, per germline (reference sequence). V dropped 3 bases and J dropped 3; count of bases not matched to a gene: 7. The CDR3 DNA sequence: TGTGCCAGCAGCTCTCCGGGACAGGGTATCTACGAGCAGTACTTC. Protein product: CASSSPGQGIYEQYF.

This chain joins TRBV7-2 and TRBJ2-5; D perhaps matches TRBD2 (5 bases). V lost 5 bases to trimming and J lost 7 bases, with 17 bases between them. The CDR3 is 14 amino acids. Germline V gives CDR1 SGHTA, CDR2 FQGNSA. CDR3 sequence: CASSPPGKLWTQYF. CDR3 DNA: TGTGCCAGCAGCCCACCGGGGAAGTTGTGGACCCAGTACTTC.

The chain employs TRBV30 and TRBJ1-6; a possible D gene is TRBD1 (5 bases). Germline CDR1 GTSNPN, CDR2 SVGIG (reference sequence). This CDR3 has 16 residues. V was trimmed by 2 bases and J by 8 bases, leaving 19 bases between them. This CDR3 reads CAWSREQGTPYSPLHF. The CDR3, as DNA: TGTGCCTGGAGTCGGGAGCAGGGCACCCCTTATTCACCCCTCCACTTT.

The chain links TRBV5-1 to TRBJ2-3; a possible D gene is TRBD1 (5 bases). This CDR3 has 19 amino acids. In germline, CDR1 is SGHRS, CDR2 YFSETQ. The ends were cut back, 5 bases at V and 6 bases at J, with 31 bases in the middle. The CDR3, as DNA: TGCGCCAGCAGTTTTTTGGGCCCCGATTGGACATCAACCACGGATACGCAGTATTTT. As protein: CASSFLGPDWTSTTDTQYF.

The CDR3 coding sequence is TGTGCCAGCAGTTTGGTCGGGACAGGGGAAACAGATACGCAGTATTTT. Translation gives CASSLVGTGETDTQYF. This chain connects TRBV28 to TRBJ2-3, with 10 bases fitting TRBD1. Losses at the gene ends were 3 bases for V and 3 bases for J; bases not matched to a gene: 6. Germline values: CDR1 MDHEN, CDR2 SYDVKM. The CDR3 extends over 16 amino acids.

The chain uses TRBV9 and TRBJ2-7; maybe TRBD1 (5 bases). Germline CDR1 is SGDLS and CDR2 is YYNGEE. Trimming took 0 bases from V and 2 from J, leaving 9 bases between them. This CDR3 is built from 14 residues. DNA for the CDR3: TGTGCCAGCAGCGTAGTGGCAGGGACCTACGAGCAGTACTTC. This encodes CASSVVAGTYEQYF.

This clone was counted a single time. Written as DNA, the CDR3 is TGTGCCAGCAGCTTAGAAGGTATTCAAAGCTACACCTTC. Its translation: CASSLEGIQSYTF. V usage is TRBV7-9 and J usage is TRBJ1-2; no clear D gene. Per germline, CDR1 SEHNR and CDR2 FQNEAQ (reference sequence). The V end lost 1 base, the J end lost 9 bases, and 12 bases lay between the germline ends. The CDR3 loop spans 13 amino acids.

Only one count was recorded for this clone. Other DNA sequences in the sample encode the same CDR3. This chain joins TRBV6-5 and TRBJ1-3; D ambiguous. The CDR3 is 14 amino acids. The germline V gene has CDR1 MNHEY and CDR2 SVGAGI. Deletions cut 6 bases from V and 1 base from J, with 10 bases between. The CDR3 loop reads CASSRTVSGNTIYF. In DNA form, the CDR3 reads TGTGCCAGCAGCAGGACTGTTTCTGGAAACACCATATATTTT.

The chain employs TRBV10-3 and TRBJ2-7, with D possibly being TRBD1 (6 bases). Between the trimmed V and J ends, which lost 6 bases and 4 bases, there was a span of 22 bases. The CDR3 covers 16 residues. CDR1 is ENHRY and CDR2 is SYGVKD in the germline V gene. CDR3 nucleotides: TGTGCCATCAGCCTTGCCGGGACACCTCCTCGGTACGAGCAGTACTTC. It is translated as CAISLAGTPPRYEQYF.